The clone carrying this TCR beta chain was found once. This specimen comes from a study of immune evolution from preneoplasia to lung adenocarcinoma. Study information: HLA loss of heterozygosity: approximately 7.5% AIS, under 19% MIA, approximately 35% ADC, none AAH.

Patients had resection in Japan or China between the mid-2010s and the late 2010s. This table comes from immunoSEQ multiplex PCR, and its TCRdb copy is limited to in-frame clones, with some not included. The table lists around 39,000 clones, roughly 71% of them singletons. The germline CDR1 and CDR2 sequences are SEHNR and FQNEAQ (reference sequence). V lost 1 base and J 4 bases, leaving 6 bases between the germline ends. The CDR3 has 13 residues. The TCR originated in a person in their sixties with lung adenocarcinoma. Source material: FFPE invasive lung adenocarcinoma tissue. The rearrangement uses TRBV7-9 and TRBJ2-3, with D unclear. The CDR3 nucleotides read TGTGCCAGCAGCTTAGGGTGGGCAGATACGCAGTATTTT. Amino acids: CASSLGWADTQYF.